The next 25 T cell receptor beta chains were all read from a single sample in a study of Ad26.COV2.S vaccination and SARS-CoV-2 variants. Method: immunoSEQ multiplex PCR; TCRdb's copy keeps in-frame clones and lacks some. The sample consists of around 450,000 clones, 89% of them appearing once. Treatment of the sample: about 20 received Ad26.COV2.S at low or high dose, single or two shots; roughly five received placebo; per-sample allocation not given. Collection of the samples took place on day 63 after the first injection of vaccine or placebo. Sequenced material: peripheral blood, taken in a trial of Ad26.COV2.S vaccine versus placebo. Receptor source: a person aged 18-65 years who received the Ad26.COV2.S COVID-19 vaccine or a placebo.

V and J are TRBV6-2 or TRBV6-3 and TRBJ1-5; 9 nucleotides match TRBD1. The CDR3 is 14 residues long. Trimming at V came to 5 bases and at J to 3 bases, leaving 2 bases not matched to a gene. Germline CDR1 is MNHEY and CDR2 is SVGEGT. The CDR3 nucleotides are TGTGCCAGCAGTGGGACAGGGTCCAATCAGCCCCAGCATTTT. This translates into CASSGTGSNQPQHF.

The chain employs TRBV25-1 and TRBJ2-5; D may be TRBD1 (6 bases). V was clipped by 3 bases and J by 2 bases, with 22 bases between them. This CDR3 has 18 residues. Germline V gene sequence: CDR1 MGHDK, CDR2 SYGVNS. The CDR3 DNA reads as TGTGCCAGCAGTGATCGTGGCCTCAAGGGGGACCCACAAGAGACCCAGTACTTC. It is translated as CASSDRGLKGDPQETQYF.

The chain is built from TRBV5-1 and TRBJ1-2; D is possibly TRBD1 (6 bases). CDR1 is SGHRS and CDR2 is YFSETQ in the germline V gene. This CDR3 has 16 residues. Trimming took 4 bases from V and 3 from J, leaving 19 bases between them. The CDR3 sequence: CASSHVFGQGYYGYTF. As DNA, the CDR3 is TGCGCCAGCAGCCACGTGTTTGGCCAGGGGTACTATGGCTACACCTTC.

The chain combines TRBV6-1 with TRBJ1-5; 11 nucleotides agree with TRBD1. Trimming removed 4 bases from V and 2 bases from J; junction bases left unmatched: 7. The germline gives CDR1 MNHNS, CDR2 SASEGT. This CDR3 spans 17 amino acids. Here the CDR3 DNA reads TGTGCCAGCAGTGCATCCGGGACAGGGGGGGGCAATCAGCCCCAGCATTTT. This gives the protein CASSASGTGGGNQPQHF.

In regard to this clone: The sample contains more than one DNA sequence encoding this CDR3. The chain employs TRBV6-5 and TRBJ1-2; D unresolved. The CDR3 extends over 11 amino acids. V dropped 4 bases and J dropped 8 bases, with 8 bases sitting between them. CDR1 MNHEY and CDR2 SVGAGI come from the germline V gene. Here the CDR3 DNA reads TGTGCCAGCAGTTCCTGGGGAGGCTACACCTTC. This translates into CASSSWGGYTF.

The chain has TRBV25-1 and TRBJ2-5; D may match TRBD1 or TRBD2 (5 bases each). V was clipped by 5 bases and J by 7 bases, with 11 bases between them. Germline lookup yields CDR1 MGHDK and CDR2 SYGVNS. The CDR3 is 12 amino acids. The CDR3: CASSRGQGTQYF. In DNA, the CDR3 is TGTGCCAGCAGTCGGGGTCAGGGGACCCAGTACTTC.

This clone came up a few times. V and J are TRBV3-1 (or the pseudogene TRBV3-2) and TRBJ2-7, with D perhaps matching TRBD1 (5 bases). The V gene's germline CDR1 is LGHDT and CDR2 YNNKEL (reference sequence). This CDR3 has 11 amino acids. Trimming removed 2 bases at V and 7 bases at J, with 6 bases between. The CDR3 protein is CASSQYREQYF. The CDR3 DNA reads TGTGCCAGCAGCCAATACAGGGAGCAGTACTTC.

The CDR3 loop reads CASSYSTVETQYF. As DNA, the CDR3 is TGTGCCAGCAGTTACTCGACGGTAGAGACCCAGTACTTC. This chain connects TRBV6-5 to TRBJ2-5; D call uncertain. There are 13 residues in the CDR3. Germline V gene data show CDR1 as MNHEY and CDR2 as SVGAGI. V lost 0 bases, J lost 4 bases, and 6 bases lay in between.

CDR3 DNA: TGTGCCAGCAGGCCCACGGGGCTAGCCTACGAGCAGTACTTC. It yields the protein CASRPTGLAYEQYF. V is TRBV6-5 and J is TRBJ2-7; TRBD1 or TRBD2 may be the D gene (5 bases each). Germline V lookup: CDR1 MNHEY, CDR2 SVGAGI. Deletions cut 6 bases from V and 2 bases from J, with 14 bases between. The CDR3 has 14 amino acids.

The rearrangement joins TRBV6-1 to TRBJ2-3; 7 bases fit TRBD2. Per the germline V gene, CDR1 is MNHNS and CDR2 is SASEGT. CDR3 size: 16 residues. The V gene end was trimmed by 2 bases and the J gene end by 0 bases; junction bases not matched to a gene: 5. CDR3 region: CASSERSSGSTDTQYF. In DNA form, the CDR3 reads TGTGCCAGCAGTGAAAGGTCTAGCGGTAGCACAGATACGCAGTATTTT.

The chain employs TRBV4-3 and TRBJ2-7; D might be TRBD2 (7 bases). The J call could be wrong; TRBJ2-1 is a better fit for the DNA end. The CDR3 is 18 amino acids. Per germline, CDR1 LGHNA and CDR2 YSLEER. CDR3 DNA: TGCGCCAGCAGCCAAGATGGCGCGGGGGCCGCGGGCTACAATGAGCAGTTCTTC. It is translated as CASSQDGAGAAGYNEQFF.

The CDR3 bases are TGTGCCAGCTCACCAGGACGGGTGATGGAGACCCAGTACTTC. The encoded protein is CASSPGRVMETQYF. The V gene is TRBV18, the J gene TRBJ2-5; no definite D call. V lost 2 bases and J 5 bases, leaving 12 bases between the germline ends. CDR1 is KGHSH, CDR2 LQKENI, per germline. The CDR3 loop spans 14 amino acids.

This chain's CDR3 is CASSGGRGADTEAFF. The CDR3 DNA reads TGCGCCAGCAGCGGCGGCAGGGGGGCAGACACTGAAGCTTTCTTT. The chain employs TRBV5-1 and TRBJ1-1, with 7 bases that match TRBD1. Germline V CDR1 and CDR2: SGHRS, YFSETQ. After removal of 4 bases from V and 3 bases from J, the junction contained 9 bases not matched to a gene. This CDR3 is built from 15 residues.

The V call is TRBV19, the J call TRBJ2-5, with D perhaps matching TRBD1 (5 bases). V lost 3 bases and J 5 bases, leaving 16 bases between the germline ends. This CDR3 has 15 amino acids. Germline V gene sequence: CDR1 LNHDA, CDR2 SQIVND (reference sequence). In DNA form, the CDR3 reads TGTGCCAGTAGTATTTCAGGGAAGAGGTGGGAGACCCAGTACTTC. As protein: CASSISGKRWETQYF.

CDR3 sequence reads: CASSRTGGEKLFF. DNA for the CDR3: TGTGCCAGCAGCCGGACGGGGGGGGAAAAACTGTTTTTT. The chain couples TRBV4-2 to TRBJ1-4; D is perhaps TRBD1 (5 bases). The germline V and J ends were trimmed by 4 bases and 8 bases, with 11 bases remaining between them. CDR3 size: 13 residues. Germline V gene lookup returns CDR1 LGHNA and CDR2 YNFKEQ.

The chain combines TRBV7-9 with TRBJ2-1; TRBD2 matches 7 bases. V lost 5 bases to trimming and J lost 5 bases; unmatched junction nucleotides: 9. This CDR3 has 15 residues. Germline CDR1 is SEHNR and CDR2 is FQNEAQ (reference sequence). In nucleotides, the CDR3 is TGTGCCAGCAGCACGCCGGGACTACCAAACAATGAGCAGTTCTTC. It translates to CASSTPGLPNNEQFF.

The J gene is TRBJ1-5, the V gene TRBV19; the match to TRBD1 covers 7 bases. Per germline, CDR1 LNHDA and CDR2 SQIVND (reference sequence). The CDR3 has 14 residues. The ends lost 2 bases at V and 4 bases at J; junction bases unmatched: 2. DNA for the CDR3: TGTGCCAGTAGTATACAGGGGGTTAATCAGCCCCAGCATTTT. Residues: CASSIQGVNQPQHF.

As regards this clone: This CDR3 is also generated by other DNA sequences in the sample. CDR3 region: CASRPGLAGPYEQYF. The CDR3 DNA sequence: TGTGCCAGCAGACCCGGACTAGCGGGGCCTTACGAGCAGTACTTC. The V call is TRBV6-5, the J call TRBJ2-7; 12 bases line up with TRBD2. The CDR3 sequence is 15 residues long. The V segment lost 6 bases and the J segment 4 bases; nucleotides outside the gene matches: 7. CDR1 is MNHEY, CDR2 SVGAGI, per germline.

The CDR3 nucleotides read TGTGCCAGCAGTTTGGACCCCCCGGACCGGGACAAGGGGCTCTATGGCTACACCTTC. Protein: CASSLDPPDRDKGLYGYTF. The chain couples TRBV28 to TRBJ1-2; a possible D gene is TRBD1 (6 bases). V was shortened by 3 bases and J by 4 bases, with 27 bases between the two germline ends. Germline loops: CDR1 MDHEN, CDR2 SYDVKM. The CDR3 runs to 19 residues.

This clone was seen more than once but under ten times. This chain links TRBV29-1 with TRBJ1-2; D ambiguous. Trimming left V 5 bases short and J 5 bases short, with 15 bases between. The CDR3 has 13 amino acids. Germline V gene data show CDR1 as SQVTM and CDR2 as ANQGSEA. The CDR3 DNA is TGCAGCGTTCTTAATCCAGCCCTTTATGGCTACACCTTC. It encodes CSVLNPALYGYTF.

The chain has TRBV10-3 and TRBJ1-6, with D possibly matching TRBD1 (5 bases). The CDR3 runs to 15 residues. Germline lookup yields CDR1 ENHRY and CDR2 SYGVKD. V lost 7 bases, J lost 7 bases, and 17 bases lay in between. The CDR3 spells CAIKSGEQFNSPLHF. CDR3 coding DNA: TGTGCCATCAAGTCGGGGGAACAGTTCAATTCACCCCTCCACTTT.

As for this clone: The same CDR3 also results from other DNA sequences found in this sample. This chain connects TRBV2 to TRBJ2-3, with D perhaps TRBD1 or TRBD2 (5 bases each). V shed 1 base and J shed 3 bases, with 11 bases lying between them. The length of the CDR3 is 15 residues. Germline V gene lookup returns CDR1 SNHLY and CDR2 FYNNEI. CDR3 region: CASSEGLGGTDTQYF. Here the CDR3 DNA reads TGTGCCAGCAGTGAAGGGCTTGGGGGAACAGATACGCAGTATTTT. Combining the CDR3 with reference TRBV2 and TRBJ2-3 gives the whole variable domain EPEVTQTPSHQVTQMGQEVILRCVPISNHLYFYWYRQILGQKVEFLVSFYNNEISEKSEIFDDQFSVERPDGSNFTLKIRSTKLEDSAMYFCASSEGLGGTDTQYFGPGTRLTVL.

The CDR3 sequence: CASSIAGVEVKLFF. DNA for the CDR3: TGTGCCAGTAGTATAGCTGGGGTGGAGGTAAAACTGTTTTTT. This chain uses TRBV19 with TRBJ1-4; D uncertain. Germline V lookup: CDR1 LNHDA, CDR2 SQIVND (reference sequence). Between the trimmed V and J ends, which lost 1 base and 10 bases, there was a span of 13 bases. The CDR3 spans 14 residues.

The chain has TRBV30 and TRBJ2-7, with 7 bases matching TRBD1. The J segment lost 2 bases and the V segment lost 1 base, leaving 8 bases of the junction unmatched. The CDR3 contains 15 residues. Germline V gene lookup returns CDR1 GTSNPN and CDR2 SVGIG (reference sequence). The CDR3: CAWSGHRDRAYEQYF. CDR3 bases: TGTGCCTGGAGTGGGCACCGGGACAGAGCCTACGAGCAGTACTTC.

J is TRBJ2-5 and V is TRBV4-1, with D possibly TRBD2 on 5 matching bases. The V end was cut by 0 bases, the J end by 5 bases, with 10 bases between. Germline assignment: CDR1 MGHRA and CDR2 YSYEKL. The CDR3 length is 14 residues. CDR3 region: CASSQDRGPETQYF. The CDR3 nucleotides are TGCGCCAGCAGCCAAGACCGCGGGCCGGAGACCCAGTACTTC.